Each of the 9 T cell receptor beta chains below was sequenced from the same sample in a study of T cell repertoires in cytomegalovirus infection. No antigens are known for them. Using its own MiXCR run on the reads, TCRdb lists one record per CDR3 protein. The table shows about 830,000 distinct CDR3 sequences, with 30% to 35% occurring only once. Here the sequenced sample was cultured CD8+ T cells from PBMCs, taken from culture after CMV antigen stimulation. These TCRs come from a human donor in good health (CMV status not recorded). Some clones in this sample may be carry-over from other donors' samples.

At least ten counts were recorded for this clonotype. The chain links TRBV7-8 to TRBJ2-5, with D perhaps matching TRBD1 (5 bases). Trimming removed 2 bases from V and 3 bases from J, with 16 bases in between. CDR1 is SGHVS, CDR2 FQNEAQ, per germline. This CDR3 has 16 residues. CDR3 in amino acids: CASSLYRNSVEETQYF. DNA for the CDR3: TGTGCCAGCAGCTTATACAGGAATTCGGTGGAAGAGACCCAGTACTTC.

This clonotype has only one observation. The chain is built from TRBV11-2 and TRBJ2-1, with a tentative D call TRBD2 (6 bases). Trimming left V 5 bases short and J 8 bases short, with 19 bases between. CDR1 and CDR2 (germline): SGHAT, FQNNGV. The CDR3 runs 15 residues. DNA for the CDR3: TGTGCCAGCAGCCCGCGGGGTACCTCAAGCCATGAGCAGTTCTTC. It is translated as CASSPRGTSSHEQFF.

CDR3 nucleotides: TGCGCCAGCAGCCAAGCGGGGACAGGGGACTACAATGAGCAGTTCTTC. Translated: CASSQAGTGDYNEQFF. The J gene is TRBJ2-1, the V gene TRBV4-3; 10 bases are a match to TRBD1. CDR1 LGHNA and CDR2 YSLEER come from the germline V gene. There are 16 residues in the CDR3. Germline trimming cut 1 base from V and 3 bases from J; bases unmatched to any gene: 3.

The table lists this clonotype with a few counts. The gene calls are TRBV9 and TRBJ1-1; D ambiguous. The CDR3 covers 12 residues. V shed 1 base and J shed 11 bases, with 12 bases lying between them. The V gene's germline CDR1 is SGDLS and CDR2 YYNGEE. The CDR3 DNA reads as TGTGCCAGCAGCGTAATAACCGGCGGTGCTTTCTTT. This translates into CASSVITGGAFF.

This clonotype has more than one count but fewer than ten. V and J are TRBV6-1 and TRBJ2-3; D not certain. Trimming took off 3 bases at V and 11 bases at J, with 15 bases between the two ends. This CDR3 comprises 13 residues. From germline, CDR1 is MNHNS and CDR2 SASEGT. The CDR3 nucleotides read TGTGCCAGCAGTGAGTCAGAGGCTATGGGGCAGTATTTT. Amino acid sequence: CASSESEAMGQYF.

This clonotype came up a few times. The chain links TRBV10-3 to TRBJ1-2; TRBD1 matches 9 bases. The CDR3 contains 15 residues. Germline V gives CDR1 ENHRY, CDR2 SYGVKD. With 8 bases clipped from V and 5 bases from J, the junction kept 12 bases outside the gene matches. This CDR3 reads CAIGGDREGTYGYTF. Written as DNA, the CDR3 is TGTGCCATCGGGGGGGACAGGGAAGGGACTTATGGCTACACCTTC.

This clonotype has a single count. The rearrangement links TRBV19 to TRBJ1-5, with D possibly TRBD1 on 6 matching bases. This CDR3 contains 13 residues. Trimming took 11 bases from V and 3 from J, leaving 14 bases between them. Germline V gives CDR1 LNHDA, CDR2 SQIVND (reference sequence). The chain's CDR3 is CASKDRFNQPQHF. For the CDR3, the DNA is TGTGCCTCCAAAGACAGGTTCAATCAGCCCCAGCATTTT.

A remark on this clonotype: Possible read error: a much larger clone is one base away. The V call is TRBV15, the J call TRBJ1-1, with D maybe TRBD1 (5 bases). The CDR3 extends over 13 amino acids. In germline, CDR1 is LNHNV, CDR2 YYDKDF (reference sequence). Trimming pared 5 bases from V and 1 base from J, leaving 8 bases between. The CDR3 coding sequence is TGTGCCACCAGCCCGGACACGAACACTGAAGCTTTCTTT. Protein product: CATSPDTNTEAFF.

This clonotype was seen repeatedly, ten times or more. The rearrangement joins TRBV7-2 to TRBJ2-5, with 12 bases identical to TRBD2. This CDR3 spans 15 amino acids. Germline V gene lookup returns CDR1 SGHTA and CDR2 FQGNSA. Trimming took 6 bases from V and 2 from J; bases not matched to a gene: 4. CDR3 bases: TGTGCCAGCAGTTATCTAGCGGGGGGGCAAGAGACCCAGTACTTC. Translation gives CASSYLAGGQETQYF.